The rows below give T cell receptor beta chains drawn from one sample of a study of blood T cell repertoires in COVID-19. Sequenced by immunoSEQ multiplex PCR; TCRdb stores in-frame clones only, minus some. The profile shows around 100,000 clones, about 85% of them singletons. What was sequenced was peripheral blood. All receptors derive from a human donor in a cohort sampled during active COVID-19. CDR3s include the opening cysteine and the closing phenylalanine or tryptophan. The D gene is left open where the match is weak. Not all rows give a size; the values are once, few, many and, for expanded clones, a class.

D,J,size,V,CDR3,DNA
TRBD2,TRBJ2-3,.,TRBV3-1/TRBV3-2,CASSPFSSGSDVGSQYF,TGTGCCAGCAGCCCCTTCTCTAGCGGGAGCGATGTTGGGTCGCAGTATTTT
.,TRBJ2-1,.,TRBV7-6,CASSHGGVNEQFF,TGTGCCAGCAGCCATGGAGGCGTCAATGAGCAGTTCTTC
.,TRBJ1-1,.,TRBV6-6,CASSQTLTPDTEAFF,TGTGCCAGCAGCCAAACACTAACACCCGACACTGAAGCTTTCTTT
.,TRBJ1-5,.,TRBV28,CASSFLSRDNQPQHF,TGTGCCAGCAGTTTTCTATCCAGGGATAATCAGCCCCAGCATTTT
.,TRBJ1-1,.,TRBV5-6,CASSSPVQGNTEAFF,TGTGCCAGCAGCTCGCCCGTACAGGGGAACACTGAAGCTTTCTTT
.,TRBJ2-3,.,TRBV3-1/TRBV3-2,CASSLRDTQYF,TGTGCCAGCAGCCTCCGGGATACGCAGTATTTT
.,TRBJ1-6,.,TRBV9,CASSPWGGTSPLHF,TGTGCCAGCAGCCCGTGGGGGGGGACTTCACCCCTCCACTTT
.,TRBJ1-5,.,TRBV5-1,CASSLEVGSLSNQPQHF,TGCGCCAGCAGCTTGGAGGTGGGCTCTCTCAGCAATCAGCCCCAGCATTTT
.,TRBJ1-5,.,TRBV30,CAWSLNTINQPQHF,TGTGCCTGGAGTCTCAACACCATCAATCAGCCCCAGCATTTT
TRBD2,TRBJ2-3,.,TRBV29-1,CSAVKGLVSSDTQYF,TGCAGCGCAGTAAAAGGACTAGTGAGTTCAGATACGCAGTATTTT
TRBD1,TRBJ2-7,.,TRBV2,CASRSVGQGDSYEQYF,TGTGCCAGCAGATCAGTCGGACAGGGGGACTCCTACGAGCAGTACTTC
.,TRBJ1-3,.,TRBV30,CAWSVKGLLSGNTIYF,TGTGCCTGGAGTGTAAAAGGACTGCTGTCTGGAAACACCATATATTTT
TRBD2,TRBJ2-3,once,TRBV19,CASSIFRSGGSTDTQYF,TGTGCCAGTAGTATCTTCAGATCGGGGGGAAGCACAGATACGCAGTATTTT
.,TRBJ1-1,.,TRBV27,CASSLRGAPTEAFF,TGTGCCAGCAGTTTGCGGGGGGCGCCCACTGAAGCTTTCTTT
TRBD2,TRBJ2-5,.,TRBV5-4,CASSKAGGHETQYF,TGTGCCAGCAGCAAAGCGGGGGGGCACGAGACCCAGTACTTC
TRBD1,TRBJ1-5,.,TRBV28,CASSPPDRGLDQPQHF,TGTGCCAGCAGTCCACCGGACAGGGGTTTGGATCAGCCCCAGCATTTT
TRBD2,TRBJ2-5,once,TRBV6-5,CASRDSAGGGETQYF,TGTGCCAGCAGGGACTCCGCCGGGGGGGGTGAGACCCAGTACTTC
TRBD1,TRBJ2-7,once,TRBV28,CASSGTGSIYEQYF,TGTGCCAGCAGTGGGACAGGGTCAATTTACGAGCAGTACTTC
TRBD2,TRBJ2-1,once,TRBV11-3,CASSLAGTSDYNEQFF,TGTGCCAGCAGCCTCGCCGGGACTAGCGACTACAATGAGCAGTTCTTC
.,TRBJ2-5,few,TRBV9,CASSVPGQETQYF,TGTGCCAGCAGCGTGCCAGGGCAAGAGACCCAGTACTTC
TRBD1,TRBJ1-6,once,TRBV6-5,CASRGDRGNNSPLHF,TGTGCCAGCAGGGGGGACAGGGGTAATAATTCACCCCTCCACTTT
.,TRBJ2-5,.,TRBV2,CASSGGWTEETQYF,TGTGCCAGCAGTGGAGGCTGGACAGAAGAGACCCAGTACTTC
.,TRBJ2-7,.,TRBV4-1,CASSQGIAVSYEQYF,TGCGCCAGCAGCCAAGGGATAGCGGTTTCCTACGAGCAGTACTTC
TRBD1,TRBJ1-1,.,TRBV5-1,CASSPGRGQAIEAFF,TGCGCCAGCAGCCCGGGCCGTGGACAGGCGATTGAAGCTTTCTTT
TRBD2,TRBJ2-1,.,TRBV18,CASSPRQLADEQFF,TGTGCCAGCTCACCTAGACAACTAGCGGATGAGCAGTTCTTC
.,TRBJ1-6,few,TRBV19,CASSTIVLEGQGNSPLHF,TGTGCCAGTAGCACCATCGTACTCGAGGGACAAGGGAATTCACCCCTCCACTTT
TRBD1,TRBJ1-1,.,TRBV4-1,CASSQTGTAYTEAFF,TGCGCCAGCAGCCAGACCGGGACAGCTTACACTGAAGCTTTCTTT
TRBD2,TRBJ2-1,.,TRBV5-6,CASSLAGGTLYNEQFF,TGTGCCAGCAGCTTAGCCGGGGGGACCCTCTACAATGAGCAGTTCTTC